Each of the 32 T cell receptor beta chains below was sequenced from the same sample in a study of blood T cell repertoires in COVID-19. Libraries were prepared by immunoSEQ multiplex PCR; TCRdb keeps only in-frame clonotypes and omits some of them. The data hold some 110,000 clones, with approximately 78% observed a single time. What was sequenced was peripheral blood. These receptors originate from a man in his 70s with acute or convalescent COVID-19.

This chain links TRBV12-3 or TRBV12-4 with TRBJ1-6, with no clear D. Trimming removed 3 bases from V and 6 bases from J, with 3 bases in between. This CDR3 is built from 12 residues. The CDR3 spells CASSLRNSPLHF. The CDR3 DNA reads as TGTGCCAGCAGTTTGCGTAATTCACCCCTCCACTTT.

CDR3 sequence reads: CSAPTAGEKGRAFF. The DNA of the CDR3 is TGCAGCGCACCAACGGCGGGAGAGAAGGGGAGGGCTTTCTTT. The chain combines TRBV29-1 with TRBJ1-1, with D tentatively TRBD1 (5 bases). CDR1 is SQVTM, CDR2 ANQGSEA, per germline. There are 14 residues in the CDR3. V shed 7 bases and J shed 11 bases, with 26 bases lying between them. Full variable domain (outside the CDR3, taken from reference TRBV29-1 and TRBJ1-1): SAVISQKPSRDICQRGTSLTIQCQVDSQVTMMFWYRQQPGQSLTLIATANQGSEATYESGFVIDKFPISRPNLTFSTLTVSNMSPEDSSIYLCSAPTAGEKGRAFFGQGTRLTVV.

V gene TRBV10-3 combines with J gene TRBJ2-4; 11 bases are a match to TRBD2. V lost 6 bases and J lost 6; bases outside the gene matches: 4. This CDR3 spans 14 amino acids. Germline V gives CDR1 ENHRY, CDR2 SYGVKD. CDR3 bases: TGTGCCATCAGCGGGACTAGCGGAAGAAACATTCAGTACTTC. Translation gives CAISGTSGRNIQYF.

This clone showed up just once. This sequence joins TRBV4-2 and TRBJ2-5; 7 bases line up with TRBD1. CDR1 LGHNA and CDR2 YNFKEQ come from the germline V gene. The CDR3 has 16 amino acids. The V and J ends lost 1 base and 3 bases, in that order; junction bases with no gene match: 8. CDR3 region: CASSQGSGTVEETQYF. Here the CDR3 DNA reads TGTGCCAGCAGCCAAGGTTCCGGGACAGTGGAAGAGACCCAGTACTTC.

This clone has just a few counts. The chain joins TRBV7-6 to TRBJ2-5; 7 positions agree with TRBD1. Germline V lookup: CDR1 SGHVS, CDR2 FNYEAQ. V shed 5 bases, J shed 5 bases, and the junction held 11 bases outside the gene matches. The CDR3 consists of 15 residues. The CDR3 bases are TGTGCCAGCAGCCCTCGACAGGGCGGTAAGGAGACCCAGTACTTC. Protein product: CASSPRQGGKETQYF.

The chain has TRBV4-2 and TRBJ2-1; 11 nucleotides agree with TRBD2. The J segment lost 6 bases and the V segment lost 3 bases, leaving 4 bases of the junction unmatched. Germline V gives CDR1 LGHNA, CDR2 YNFKEQ. This CDR3 contains 15 residues. The DNA of the CDR3 is TGTGCCAGCAGCCACACTAGCGGGAGCGGCAATGAGCAGTTCTTC. This gives the protein CASSHTSGSGNEQFF.

The V call is TRBV18, the J call TRBJ2-3; D is perhaps TRBD1 (5 bases). The V end was cut by 2 bases, the J end by 3 bases, with 9 bases between. The CDR3 contains 14 residues. CDR1 is KGHSH, CDR2 LQKENI, per germline. This CDR3 is CASSPTGQTDTQYF. In DNA form, the CDR3 reads TGTGCCAGCTCACCAACTGGACAAACAGATACGCAGTATTTT.

The chain employs TRBV12-5 and TRBJ2-7; 10 nucleotides line up with TRBD2. This CDR3 region has 13 residues. With 6 bases clipped from V and 5 bases from J, the junction kept 4 bases outside the gene matches. Germline lookup yields CDR1 LGHNT and CDR2 FRNRAP. CDR3 bases: TGTGCTAGTGGGACTAGCGGGTACCACGAGCAGTACTTC. It encodes CASGTSGYHEQYF.

This clone has just a few counts. The chain is built from TRBV21-1 and TRBJ2-7; the table calls TRBD2, which could not be checked here. TRBV21-1 is a known pseudogene. CDR3 length: 14 residues. CDR3 sequence reads: CAVSSGRNKDEQYF. The CDR3, as DNA: TGTGCCGTGTCTAGCGGGAGGAATAAGGACGAGCAGTACTTC.

The CDR3, as DNA: TGTGCCAGCAGCGCTATAGCGGGGAGCTCCTACAATGAGCAGTTCTTC. This gives the protein CASSAIAGSSYNEQFF. This chain uses TRBV7-6 with TRBJ2-1, with 8 bases matching TRBD2. Trimming removed 5 bases from V and 0 bases from J; junction bases left unmatched: 6. Germline lookup yields CDR1 SGHVS and CDR2 FNYEAQ. The CDR3 extends over 16 amino acids.

The genes are TRBV11-1 and TRBJ2-7; 10 positions agree with TRBD1. Germline CDR1 and CDR2: SGHAT and FQDESV (reference sequence). The CDR3 has 16 residues. The V segment lost 0 bases and the J segment 5 bases; nucleotides outside the gene matches: 7. CDR3 in DNA: TGTGCCAGCAGCTTAGCGCTGACAGGGGGCTTCAACGAGCAGTACTTC. It is translated as CASSLALTGGFNEQYF.

In this sample, this clone turned up once. V gene TRBV29-1 combines with J gene TRBJ1-2; D gene unclear. The germline V gene has CDR1 SQVTM and CDR2 ANQGSEA. The CDR3 consists of 17 residues. Trimming removed 4 bases at V and 7 bases at J, with 28 bases between. The CDR3 region has the DNA TGCAGCGTTGGGGGTCTAGGGCGTCAGGAGGGTCTCTCTGGCTACACCTTC. Protein: CSVGGLGRQEGLSGYTF.

The chain uses TRBV5-1 and TRBJ2-1; 7 bases line up with TRBD1. The CDR3 is made up of 15 amino acids. Per the germline V gene, CDR1 is SGHRS and CDR2 is YFSETQ. The junction had 3 bases not matched to a gene; V was cut back by 0 bases and J by 3 bases. The CDR3 sequence: CASSLEGDSYNEQFF. The CDR3 DNA is TGCGCCAGCAGCTTGGAAGGGGACAGCTACAATGAGCAGTTCTTC.

This sequence joins TRBV19 and TRBJ2-1; perhaps TRBD1 as D (5 bases). The CDR3 extends over 15 amino acids. Germline loops: CDR1 LNHDA, CDR2 SQIVND (reference sequence). Trimming removed 7 bases from V and 0 bases from J, with 13 bases in between. This chain's CDR3 is CASTGRSSSYNEQFF. CDR3 in DNA: TGTGCCAGTACAGGGCGGTCCAGCTCCTACAATGAGCAGTTCTTC.

The sample holds one count of this clone. The chain has TRBV7-2 and TRBJ2-3; D gene uncertain. This CDR3 has 12 amino acids. Germline V gene data show CDR1 as SGHTA and CDR2 as FQGNSA. The germline V and J ends were trimmed by 1 base and 8 bases, with 7 bases remaining between them. The CDR3 loop reads CASSLGPSTQYF. The CDR3 bases are TGTGCCAGCAGCTTAGGGCCCAGTACGCAGTATTTT.

The rearrangement links TRBV11-3 to TRBJ1-1; D is undetermined. This CDR3 has 14 amino acids. Trimming shortened V by 1 base and J by 4 bases, and 10 bases separated the two germline ends. The germline CDR1 and CDR2 sequences are SGHNT and YENEEA. Written as DNA, the CDR3 is TGTGCCAGCAGCTTAGCCAGGCGAAGCACTGAAGCTTTCTTT. Translated, it gives CASSLARRSTEAFF.

The chain's CDR3 is CASSRYNEQFF. In nucleotides, the CDR3 is TGTGCCAGCAGCCGCTACAATGAGCAGTTCTTC. The chain recombines TRBV28 with TRBJ2-1; D gene uncertain. CDR1 is MDHEN and CDR2 is SYDVKM in the germline V gene. The ends were cut back, 6 bases at V and 3 bases at J, with 3 bases in the middle. The CDR3 consists of 11 residues.

The V gene is TRBV19, the J gene TRBJ1-3, with D possibly matching TRBD1 (5 bases). The CDR3 runs 16 residues. Trimming shortened V by 5 bases and J by 0 bases, and 14 bases separated the two germline ends. The germline CDR1 and CDR2 sequences are LNHDA and SQIVND (reference sequence). CDR3 region: CASSRLGGISGNTIYF. The CDR3 nucleotides are TGTGCCAGTAGTCGCCTTGGGGGGATCTCTGGAAACACCATATATTTT.

This sequence joins TRBV11-3 and TRBJ2-1, with TRBD2 matching over 10 bases. This CDR3 is 15 amino acids long. Germline values: CDR1 SGHNT, CDR2 YENEEA. Unmatched junction bases numbered 8, after V lost 4 bases and J lost 8 bases. CDR3 amino acids: CASSSGTSVADEQFF. For the CDR3, the DNA is TGTGCCAGCAGCTCCGGGACTAGCGTGGCGGATGAGCAGTTCTTC. The variable domain in full, completed from reference TRBV11-3 and TRBJ2-1, reads EAGVVQSPRYKIIEKKQPVAFWCNPISGHNTLYWYLQNLGQGPELLIRYENEEAVDDSQLPKDRFSAERLKGVDSTLKIQPAELGDSAVYLCASSSGTSVADEQFFGPGTRLTVL.

The gene calls are TRBV4-2 and TRBJ1-5; D might be TRBD1 (5 bases). Trimming left V 4 bases short and J 1 base short, with 11 bases between. Germline CDR1 is LGHNA and CDR2 is YNFKEQ. The CDR3 length is 15 residues. CDR3 bases: TGTGCCAGCAGCCCGGGGGGGTCGAGCAATCAGCCCCAGCATTTT. Its protein product is CASSPGGSSNQPQHF.

This chain joins TRBV6-5 and TRBJ2-5, with TRBD2 identical over 9 bases. This CDR3 spans 15 amino acids. Germline loops: CDR1 MNHEY, CDR2 SVGAGI. The V segment lost 2 bases and the J segment 2 bases; nucleotides outside the gene matches: 3. CDR3 bases: TGTGCCAGCAGTTACCGACTAGCGGTTCAAGAGACCCAGTACTTC. Its translation: CASSYRLAVQETQYF.

The V call is TRBV27, the J call TRBJ2-5; tentatively, D is TRBD1 (6 bases). CDR3 length: 18 amino acids. V was trimmed by 5 bases and J by 2 bases, leaving 24 bases between them. Germline loops: CDR1 MNHEY, CDR2 SMNVEV (reference sequence). This CDR3 is CASSQDPAGDSPQETQYF. Written as DNA, the CDR3 is TGTGCCAGCAGTCAGGATCCGGCAGGGGATTCACCTCAAGAGACCCAGTACTTC.

This clone has only a few counts. The chain has TRBV9 and TRBJ2-7; a possible D gene is TRBD1 (6 bases). Per the germline V gene, CDR1 is SGDLS and CDR2 is YYNGEE. The CDR3 totals 14 residues. V lost 3 bases and J lost 6, with 16 bases in between. The CDR3 bases are TGTGCCAGCAGCGAGTCAACAGGGCCCAGCGAGCAGTACTTC. The encoded protein is CASSESTGPSEQYF.

The chain combines TRBV4-1 with TRBJ2-7, with D unclear. CDR3 size: 13 residues. Germline CDR1 MGHRA, CDR2 YSYEKL. Trimming took 0 bases from V and 6 from J, leaving 9 bases between them. This CDR3 is CASSQEMFGEQYF. Written as DNA, the CDR3 is TGCGCCAGCAGCCAAGAAATGTTCGGCGAGCAGTACTTC.

This clone was counted a few times. The chain joins TRBV3-1 (or the pseudogene TRBV3-2) to TRBJ2-7; D perhaps matches TRBD2 (7 bases). In germline, CDR1 is LGHDT, CDR2 YNNKEL (reference sequence). This CDR3 comprises 14 residues. Trimming took 2 bases from V and 4 from J, leaving 12 bases between them. The DNA of the CDR3 is TGTGCCAGCAGCCAATTCGGGGGGCAATACGAGCAGTACTTC. It translates to CASSQFGGQYEQYF.

This rearrangement joins TRBV7-8 to TRBJ1-2; 8 bases line up with TRBD1. The germline gives CDR1 SGHVS, CDR2 FQNEAQ. The length of the CDR3 is 16 residues. The J segment lost 0 bases and the V segment lost 5 bases, leaving 8 bases of the junction unmatched. CDR3 residues: CASSPTDRGANYGYTF. CDR3 DNA: TGTGCCAGCAGCCCGACAGACAGGGGCGCTAACTATGGCTACACCTTC.

The chain joins TRBV3-1 (or the pseudogene TRBV3-2) to TRBJ1-3; 7 bases agree with TRBD1. The germline CDR1 and CDR2 sequences are LGHDT and YNNKEL (reference sequence). The CDR3 has 15 amino acids. Losses at the gene ends were 4 bases for V and 0 bases for J; bases not matched to a gene: 3. Here the CDR3 reads CASSPGQNSGNTIYF. DNA for the CDR3: TGTGCCAGCAGCCCGGGACAGAACTCTGGAAACACCATATATTTT.

The rearrangement links TRBV9 to TRBJ2-7; 11 bases fit TRBD2. The V segment lost 3 bases and the J segment 5 bases; nucleotides outside the gene matches: 7. Germline V lookup: CDR1 SGDLS, CDR2 YYNGEE. This CDR3 is built from 15 residues. In DNA form, the CDR3 reads TGTGCCAGCAGCGATAGCGGGAGGGCTGAGCACGAGCAGTACTTC. Protein sequence: CASSDSGRAEHEQYF.

CDR3 nucleotide sequence: TGTGCCTGGAGTACAGCCTTCTATGGCTACACCTTC. Its protein is CAWSTAFYGYTF. The chain combines TRBV30 with TRBJ1-2; D call uncertain. V gave up 2 bases and J gave up 4 bases, with 8 bases separating them. Germline loops: CDR1 GTSNPN, CDR2 SVGIG (reference sequence). There are 12 residues in the CDR3.

The chain is built from TRBV12-3 or TRBV12-4 and TRBJ2-7; D remains unclear. V shed 5 bases and J shed 4 bases, with 9 bases lying between them. CDR3 length: 12 residues. The chain's CDR3 is CASSRDMYEQYF. The CDR3 nucleotides read TGTGCCAGCAGTCGCGACATGTACGAGCAGTACTTC.

CDR3 sequence reads: CASSAGLGRNYNQPQHF. In nucleotides, the CDR3 is TGTGCCAGCAGCGCAGGACTCGGACGGAACTACAATCAGCCCCAGCATTTT. The genes are TRBV7-2 and TRBJ1-5; D gene unclear. The germline V and J ends were trimmed by 5 bases and 3 bases, with 20 bases remaining between them. The CDR3 runs 17 residues. Germline CDR1 and CDR2: SGHTA and FQGNSA.

The chain links TRBV9 to TRBJ2-7, with 11 bases that match TRBD1. The CDR3 contains 16 residues. V was pared by 2 bases and J by 4 bases, with 8 bases of the junction left unmatched. CDR1 and CDR2 from the germline V gene are SGDLS and YYNGEE. CDR3 region: CASSVSGTGGIYEQYF. The CDR3 DNA follows: TGTGCCAGCAGCGTTTCCGGGACAGGGGGGATATACGAGCAGTACTTC.